Sequencing of this T cell receptor beta chain was carried out in a study of radiotherapy plus CTLA-4 blockade in lung cancer. Study information: Objective responses were observed in 15% to 20% of patients, and disease control was achieved by approximately 32%.

Broader study findings: Interferon-beta and early blood T cell clone dynamics reportedly predicted response best.

Alongside CTLA-4 blockade with ipilimumab, patients with chemo-refractory metastatic non-small-cell lung cancer received focal radiation. This clone has only a few counts. Its specificity is not known. Method: immunoSEQ multiplex PCR; TCRdb's copy keeps in-frame clones and lacks some. The table lists tens of thousands of clones, over 60% of them singletons. The CDR3 covers 16 residues. Germline CDR1 LNHDA, CDR2 SQIVND (reference sequence). V gave up 4 bases and J gave up 2 bases; unmatched junction bases: 3. The source is a human donor with non-small cell lung cancer whose response to radiotherapy plus ipilimumab could not be evaluated. The V call is TRBV19, the J call TRBJ2-3, with TRBD2 identical over 13 bases. The input for sequencing was peripheral blood, taken from a patient treated with radiotherapy plus ipilimumab. CDR3 bases: TGTGCCAGTAGTAGAGGACTAGCGGGGGCCACAGATACGCAGTATTTT. The encoded protein is CASSRGLAGATDTQYF.